One sample yielded the 2 T cell receptor beta chains listed below, sequenced in a study of blood T cell repertoires in COVID-19 (dated by TCRdb to about 2020). Receptor amplification or capture employed the immunoSEQ multiplex PCR assay. TCRdb provides this immuneACCESS table in a form limited to in-frame rearrangements. Some clones are lacking; in checked studies, under half of them reflect an unresolved V gene, and why the rest are absent is not known. In this sample the table shows about 140,000 clones, around nine tenths of which occur a single time. Together, the top ten hold about 1.8% of the sample. Sequencing was done on a sample of peripheral blood. The receptors shown here come from a woman between 50 and 59 years old with acute or convalescent COVID-19.

This clone was seen a few times. This chain joins TRBV5-4 and TRBJ2-7; 11 bases match TRBD2. This CDR3 is 14 amino acids long. Looked up from germline, CDR1 is SGHNT and CDR2 is YYREEE (reference sequence). The junction had 3 bases not matched to a gene; V was cut back by 4 bases and J by 3 bases. The CDR3 sequence is CASSAGLAVYEQYF. The DNA for the CDR3 is TGTGCCAGCAGCGCGGGACTAGCGGTCTACGAGCAGTACTTC.

This sequence joins TRBV10-1 and TRBJ2-7; 10 bases align to TRBD1. The trim removed 9 bases at V and 3 bases at J, leaving 8 bases unmatched. The germline V gene encodes CDR1 WNHNN and CDR2 SYGVQD (reference sequence). The CDR3 is made up of 14 amino acids. CDR3 nucleotides: TGCGCCAGTAGTCCCGGGACAGGGGTCTACGAGCAGTACTTC. Its translation: CASSPGTGVYEQYF.